These 6 T cell receptor beta chains came from one sample sequenced in a study of T cells in localized non-small cell lung cancer. The data were produced by immunoSEQ multiplex PCR, yet TCRdb's version contains in-frame clones alone and is incomplete. The top ten hold just over 20% of the sample, which has 72,000 or so clones, less than 90% seen once. The sequences come from peripheral blood, collected before any cancer treatment. The receptor set was obtained from a male donor older than 55 with stage III squamous cell lung carcinoma.

For the CDR3, the DNA is TGCGCCAGCAGCTCCCGACCCGGAATATCGAACACTGAAGCTTTCTTT. This codes for CASSSRPGISNTEAFF. The chain recombines TRBV5-1 with TRBJ1-1; no clear D. The CDR3 is made up of 16 amino acids. CDR1 and CDR2 (germline): SGHRS, YFSETQ. The V gene lost 3 bases and the J gene lost 1 base, with 16 bases spanning the gap.

The chain uses TRBV6-5 and TRBJ1-1; a possible D gene is TRBD1 (5 bases). This CDR3 has 16 amino acids. Per germline, CDR1 MNHEY and CDR2 SVGAGI. V gave up 4 bases and J gave up 1 base, with 16 bases separating them. CDR3 region: CASSFLSGTGNTEAFF. The DNA for the CDR3 is TGTGCCAGCAGTTTTCTTTCCGGGACGGGGAACACTGAAGCTTTCTTT.

The rearrangement uses TRBV5-1 and TRBJ2-7; D is ambiguous. There are 15 residues in the CDR3. Germline V lookup: CDR1 SGHRS, CDR2 YFSETQ. Trimming left V 2 bases short and J 0 bases short, with 12 bases between. CDR3 sequence: CASSLIQADSYEQYV. The CDR3 coding sequence is TGCGCCAGCAGCTTAATACAAGCTGACTCCTACGAGCAGTACGTC.

V and J are TRBV7-2 and TRBJ2-7, with D perhaps being TRBD1 or TRBD2 (9 bases each). V was cut by 3 bases and J by 4 bases, with 16 bases left in between. The germline gives CDR1 SGHTA, CDR2 FQGNSA. There are 15 residues in the CDR3. DNA for the CDR3: TGTGCCAGCAGCTTGGCGGGGGGGACAGGGTACGAGCAGTACTTC. Protein: CASSLAGGTGYEQYF.

The chain joins TRBV6-1 to TRBJ1-3; D is possibly TRBD1 (6 bases). V lost 2 bases, J lost 1 base, and 9 bases lay in between. Germline V gene data show CDR1 as MNHNS and CDR2 as SASEGT. This CDR3 region has 15 residues. This CDR3 reads CASSEIGGSGNTIYF. The CDR3 DNA reads TGTGCCAGCAGTGAAATAGGGGGGTCTGGAAACACCATATATTTT.

The chain couples TRBV6-4 to TRBJ2-3; weak D call: TRBD1 (6 bases). The CDR3 length is 15 residues. V was clipped by 3 bases and J by 5 bases, with 15 bases between them. CDR1 is MRHNA, CDR2 SNTAGT, per germline. CDR3 sequence (DNA): TGTGCCAGCAGTGAAAAGGCAGGGGCAAGAGATACGCAGTATTTT. Its protein product is CASSEKAGARDTQYF.